The next 9 T cell receptor beta chains were all read from a single sample in a study of T cell responses to AZD1222 COVID-19 vaccine. The method was immunoSEQ multiplex PCR; TCRdb's version includes in-frame clones alone and lacks a portion of them. This table has 120,000 to 150,000 clones, about 87% appearing once. The sequenced sample was peripheral blood, obtained on day 0 of MenACWY control vaccination. The origin of the receptors is an adult in good health.

The gene calls are TRBV15 and TRBJ2-2, with D possibly matching TRBD1 (6 bases). The ends were cut back, 5 bases at V and 6 bases at J, with 16 bases in the middle. This CDR3 contains 15 residues. Germline assignment: CDR1 LNHNV and CDR2 YYDKDF (reference sequence). The CDR3 region is CATSGRYRDAGELFF. The CDR3 DNA sequence: TGTGCCACCAGCGGAAGATACAGGGACGCCGGGGAGCTGTTTTTT. Full variable domain (outside the CDR3, taken from reference TRBV15 and TRBJ2-2): DAMVIQNPRYQVTQFGKPVTLSCSQTLNHNVMYWYQQKSSQAPKLLFHYYDKDFNNEADTPDNFQSRRPNTSFCFLDIRSPGLGDTAMYLCATSGRYRDAGELFFGEGSRLTVL.

This chain uses TRBV6-5 with TRBJ1-4; weak D call: TRBD1 (5 bases). Germline-derived CDR1 and CDR2 are MNHEY and SVGAGI. This CDR3 spans 15 amino acids. Between the trimmed V and J ends, which lost 0 bases and 8 bases, there was a span of 13 bases. The DNA of the CDR3 is TGTGCCAGCAGTTACTCGAAAGGGACGGGGGAAAAACTGTTTTTT. Amino acids: CASSYSKGTGEKLFF.

This chain connects TRBV29-1 to TRBJ1-5; D unclear. The ends were cut back, 4 bases at V and 2 bases at J, with 15 bases in the middle. The germline gives CDR1 SQVTM, CDR2 ANQGSEA. The CDR3 extends over 15 amino acids. DNA of the CDR3: TGCAGCGTTGCGGACGGTTTACTTGGCAATCAGCCCCAGCATTTT. It yields the protein CSVADGLLGNQPQHF. Looking up the rest from reference TRBV29-1 and TRBJ1-5 gives the full variable domain: SAVISQKPSRDICQRGTSLTIQCQVDSQVTMMFWYRQQPGQSLTLIATANQGSEATYESGFVIDKFPISRPNLTFSTLTVSNMSPEDSSIYLCSVADGLLGNQPQHFGDGTRLSIL.

To note about this clone: At the DNA level, this CDR3 is encoded by other sequences in the same sample as well. The chain joins TRBV5-1 to TRBJ2-1; 11 positions match TRBD2. J was trimmed by 10 bases and V by 0 bases; bases with no gene match: 3. The CDR3 has 14 residues. CDR1 is SGHRS and CDR2 is YFSETQ in the germline V gene. CDR3: CASSLVSGRDEQFF. The CDR3 nucleotides are TGCGCCAGCAGCTTGGTTAGCGGGAGGGACGAGCAGTTCTTC.

J is TRBJ2-3 and V is TRBV7-6, with D hard to call. This CDR3 is 13 amino acids long. Germline V lookup: CDR1 SGHVS, CDR2 FNYEAQ. With 5 bases removed from V and 0 bases from J, the gap between germline ends came to 6 bases. The CDR3 spells CASSPSSTDTQYF. Here the CDR3 DNA reads TGTGCCAGCAGCCCTTCTAGCACAGATACGCAGTATTTT.

The chain links TRBV2 to TRBJ2-7; TRBD1 aligns across 8 bases. Germline V gives CDR1 SNHLY, CDR2 FYNNEI. The CDR3 has 12 amino acids. The ends lost 7 bases at V and 6 bases at J; junction bases unmatched: 5. Here the CDR3 reads CASTTGVGEQYF. CDR3 coding DNA: TGTGCCAGCACGACAGGGGTTGGCGAGCAGTACTTC.

This rearrangement joins TRBV19 to TRBJ2-2; D perhaps matches TRBD1 (5 bases). CDR3 length: 14 amino acids. Germline V gives CDR1 LNHDA, CDR2 SQIVND (reference sequence). Trimming took off 6 bases at V and 4 bases at J, with 12 bases between the two ends. In nucleotides, the CDR3 is TGTGCCAGTAGCCGGAGAGACAGCACCGGGGAGCTGTTTTTT. Translating it yields CASSRRDSTGELFF.

The rearrangement joins TRBV7-9 to TRBJ1-2; TRBD1 is a possible D gene (5 bases). V was trimmed by 7 bases and J by 8 bases, leaving 17 bases between them. This CDR3 is built from 13 residues. The germline V gene encodes CDR1 SEHNR and CDR2 FQNEAQ (reference sequence). CDR3 residues: CASTNGAWDGYTF. As DNA, the CDR3 is TGTGCCAGCACCAACGGTGCGTGGGACGGCTACACCTTC.

This clone was counted a single time. The V and J genes are TRBV5-1 and TRBJ2-1, with 8 bases identical to TRBD1. Germline V CDR1 and CDR2: SGHRS, YFSETQ. The CDR3 totals 14 residues. V dropped 0 bases and J dropped 10; count of bases not matched to a gene: 6. CDR3 nucleotides: TGCGCCAGCAGCTTGGAGCAGGGGGCAGGGGAGCAGTTCTTC. As protein: CASSLEQGAGEQFF.